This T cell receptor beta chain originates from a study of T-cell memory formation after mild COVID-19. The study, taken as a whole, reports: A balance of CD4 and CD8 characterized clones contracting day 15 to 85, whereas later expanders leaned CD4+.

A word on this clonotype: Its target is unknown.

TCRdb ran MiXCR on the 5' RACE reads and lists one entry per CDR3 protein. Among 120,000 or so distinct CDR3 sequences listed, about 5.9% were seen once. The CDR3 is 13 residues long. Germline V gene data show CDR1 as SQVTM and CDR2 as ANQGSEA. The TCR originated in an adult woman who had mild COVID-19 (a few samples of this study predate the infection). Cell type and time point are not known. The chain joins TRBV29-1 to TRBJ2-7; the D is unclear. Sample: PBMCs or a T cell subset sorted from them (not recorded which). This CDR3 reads CSASGDASYEQYF. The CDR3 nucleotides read TGCAGTGCCTCCGGAGACGCGTCCTACGAGCAGTACTTC.